The 5 T cell receptor beta chains below all came from one sample that was sequenced in a study of CD8 T cells in ankylosing spondylitis. TCRdb ran MiXCR on the 5' RACE reads and lists one entry per CDR3 protein. The table lists 340,000 or so distinct CDR3 sequences, roughly 14% of them singletons. Sequencing input: blood, either unsorted or a sorted T cell fraction (not recorded which). The receptor source for this set is a male donor with ankylosing spondylitis or in good health (not recorded which).

The chain links TRBV12-3 or TRBV12-4 to TRBJ1-2, with 8 nucleotides matching TRBD1. V lost 9 bases and J lost 2; bases outside the gene matches: 5. The CDR3 extends over 13 amino acids. The CDR3 spells CASTDRGNYGYTF. The CDR3 DNA follows: TGTGCCAGTACCGACAGGGGCAACTATGGCTACACCTTC.

This clonotype has at least ten counts. This sequence joins TRBV6-5 and TRBJ2-2; D is ambiguous. Trimming left V 0 bases short and J 2 bases short, with 7 bases between. Germline assignment: CDR1 MNHEY and CDR2 SVGAGI. The CDR3 totals 15 residues. The CDR3 coding sequence is TGTGCCAGCAGTTACTCGACCAGCAACACCGGGGAGCTGTTTTTT. It translates to CASSYSTSNTGELFF.

Only a few counts were recorded for this clonotype. The chain joins TRBV3-1 to TRBJ2-1; 8 nucleotides line up with TRBD2. CDR1 is LGHDT, CDR2 YNNKEL, per germline (reference sequence). CDR3 length: 16 amino acids. Unmatched junction bases numbered 8, after V lost 5 bases and J lost 2 bases. CDR3 DNA: TGTGCCAGCAGCGGGGGGTACGGGGGGGCCTACAATGAGCAGTTCTTC. Translating it yields CASSGGYGGAYNEQFF.

The chain is built from TRBV5-1 and TRBJ2-3; D ambiguous. Germline V gives CDR1 SGHRS, CDR2 YFSETQ. The CDR3 runs to 15 residues. Trimming stripped 3 bases from V and 3 bases from J, with 14 bases between. This chain's CDR3 is CASSSSFRPTDTQYF. The CDR3 DNA follows: TGCGCCAGCAGCTCGTCTTTCCGTCCGACAGATACGCAGTATTTT. The full variable domain, with the rest looked up from reference TRBV5-1 and TRBJ2-3, is KAGVTQTPRYLIKTRGQQVTLSCSPISGHRSVSWYQQTPGQGLQFLFEYFSETQRNKGNFPGRFSGRQFSNSRSEMNVSTLELGDSALYLCASSSSFRPTDTQYFGPGTRLTVL.

This clonotype was observed at least ten times. V is TRBV5-1 and J is TRBJ2-3, with D perhaps matching TRBD2 (6 bases). V lost 0 bases and J 3 bases, leaving 8 bases between the germline ends. The CDR3 is 14 amino acids. Germline CDR1 reads SGHRS; CDR2 reads YFSETQ. DNA of the CDR3: TGCGCCAGCAGCTTGGGGGGGAGGACAGATACGCAGTATTTT. Its translation: CASSLGGRTDTQYF.